This T cell receptor beta chain appears in the sequencing data of a study of OX40 agonist ivuxolimab in advanced cancers. Background on the study: Patients received the agonistic anti-OX40 (CD134) antibody ivuxolimab. Ivuxolimab was delivered to patients intravenously every 2 weeks at doses spanning 0.01 to 10 mg/kg. Findings of the study overall: CD4+ and CD8+ blood T cells expanded clonally by week 6 at 0.1 to 3.0 mg/kg.

Only in-frame clones appear in the TCRdb table, and some are missing; sequencing was by immunoSEQ multiplex PCR. The sample shows around 70,000 clones, approximately 80% of them seen only once. This clone was detected only a few times. Its antigen is still unknown. The investigators sampled blood at baseline, at cycle 4 day 1, and at cycle 7 day 1. The ends lost 6 bases at V and 7 bases at J; junction bases unmatched: 9. The CDR3 loop spans 15 amino acids. Germline assignment: CDR1 SNHLY and CDR2 FYNNEI. The specimen was CD4+ or CD8+ T cells sorted from blood, collected in a trial of the OX40 agonist ivuxolimab. J is TRBJ1-5 and V is TRBV2; 10 positions agree with TRBD1. The sequence derives from an adult with an advanced solid tumor such as melanoma, head and neck, liver or kidney cancer. The CDR3 DNA reads as TGTGCCAGCAGGGTGGGACAGGGGACAGGGCAGCCCCAGCATTTT. Translated, it gives CASRVGQGTGQPQHF.